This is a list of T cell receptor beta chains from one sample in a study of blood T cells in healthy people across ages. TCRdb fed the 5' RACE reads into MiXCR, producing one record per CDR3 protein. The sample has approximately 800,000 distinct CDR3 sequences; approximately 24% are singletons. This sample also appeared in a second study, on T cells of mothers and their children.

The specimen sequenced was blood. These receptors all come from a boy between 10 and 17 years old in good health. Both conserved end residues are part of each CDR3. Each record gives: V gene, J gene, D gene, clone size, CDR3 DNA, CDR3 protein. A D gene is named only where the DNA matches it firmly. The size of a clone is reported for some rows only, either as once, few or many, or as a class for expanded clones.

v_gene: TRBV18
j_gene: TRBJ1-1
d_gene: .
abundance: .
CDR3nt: TGTGCCAGCTCCGACATAAGCGGGGGCTACACTGAAGCTTTCTTT
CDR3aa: CASSDISGGYTEAFF

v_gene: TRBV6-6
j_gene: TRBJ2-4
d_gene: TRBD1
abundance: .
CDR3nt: TGTGCCAGCAGCGACACCGGGACAGGGAGGAACATTCAGTACTTC
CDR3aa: CASSDTGTGRNIQYF

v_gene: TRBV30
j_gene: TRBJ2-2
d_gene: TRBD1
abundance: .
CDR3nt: TGTGCCTGGAGTACCCGGGACAGGAACACCGGGGAGCTGTTTTTT
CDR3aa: CAWSTRDRNTGELFF

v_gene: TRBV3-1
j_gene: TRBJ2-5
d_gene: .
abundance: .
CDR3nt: TGTGCCAGCAGCACCCGCGAGGACTACGGCGAGACCCAGTACTTC
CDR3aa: CASSTREDYGETQYF

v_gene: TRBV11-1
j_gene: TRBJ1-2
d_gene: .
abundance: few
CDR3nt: TGTGCCAGCAGCCTCGCCCTGGAATCGGGCTACACCTTC
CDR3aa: CASSLALESGYTF

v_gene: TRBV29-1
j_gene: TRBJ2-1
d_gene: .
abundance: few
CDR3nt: TGCAGCGTTGAAGATTGGAGCGATGAGCAGTTCTTC
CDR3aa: CSVEDWSDEQFF

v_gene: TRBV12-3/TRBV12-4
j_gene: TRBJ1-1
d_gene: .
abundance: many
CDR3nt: TGTGCCAGCAGTTCTTCAGACAGAAACACTGAAGCTTTCTTT
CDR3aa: CASSSSDRNTEAFF

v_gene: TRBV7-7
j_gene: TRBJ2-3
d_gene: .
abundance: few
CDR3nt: TGTGCCAGCAGCCCCGGAAGGGGGTCGACGGATACGCAGTATTTT
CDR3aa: CASSPGRGSTDTQYF

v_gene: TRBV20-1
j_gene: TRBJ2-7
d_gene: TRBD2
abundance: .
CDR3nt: TGCAGTGCTAGGCCCATCACTAGCGGCCTCTCCTACGAGCAGTACTTC
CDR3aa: CSARPITSGLSYEQYF

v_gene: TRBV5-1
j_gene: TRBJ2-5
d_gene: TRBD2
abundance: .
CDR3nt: TGCGCCAGCAGTTCCCGGACTAGCGGGGGACCACAAGAGACCCAGTACTTC
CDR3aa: CASSSRTSGGPQETQYF

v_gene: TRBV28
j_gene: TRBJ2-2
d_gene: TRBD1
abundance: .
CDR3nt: TGTGCCAGCTGGACCTCGCGACAGGGGAACACCGGGGAGCTGTTTTTT
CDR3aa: CASWTSRQGNTGELFF

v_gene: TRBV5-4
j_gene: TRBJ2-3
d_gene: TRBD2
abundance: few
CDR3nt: TGTGCCAGCAGCTTGGAGGCTAGCGGGGGGGCTAGCACAGATACGCAGTATTTT
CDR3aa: CASSLEASGGASTDTQYF

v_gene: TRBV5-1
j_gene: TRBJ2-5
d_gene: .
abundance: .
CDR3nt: TGCGCCAGCAGCTTGGACGCGTTGAGAGAAGAGACCCAGTACTTC
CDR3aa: CASSLDALREETQYF

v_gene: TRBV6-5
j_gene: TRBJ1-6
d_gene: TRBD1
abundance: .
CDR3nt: TGTGCCAGCAGTAACTCCGGGACAGGGTATGGATCACCCCTCCACTTT
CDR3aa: CASSNSGTGYGSPLHF

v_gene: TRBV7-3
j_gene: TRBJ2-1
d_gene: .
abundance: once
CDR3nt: TGTGCCAGCAGCTCAGGACAAACACACCTGGTCTTC
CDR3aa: CASSSGQTHLVF

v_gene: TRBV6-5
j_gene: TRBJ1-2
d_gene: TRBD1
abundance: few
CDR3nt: TGTGCCAGCATGAGGACAGGGGCTAACTATGGCTACACCTTC
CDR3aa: CASMRTGANYGYTF

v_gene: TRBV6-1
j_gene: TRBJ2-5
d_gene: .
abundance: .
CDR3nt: TGTGCCAGCAGTGGACGGGTGGGTTGGCAAGAGACCCAGTACTTC
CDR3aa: CASSGRVGWQETQYF

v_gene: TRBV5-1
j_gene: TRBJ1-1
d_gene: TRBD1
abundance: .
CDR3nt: TGCGCCAGCAGCTTGGTTGGGACAGGGAACACTGAAGCTTTCTTT
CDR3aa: CASSLVGTGNTEAFF

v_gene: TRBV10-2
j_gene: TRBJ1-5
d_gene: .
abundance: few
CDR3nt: TGCGCCAGCAGTGCGTGGTTTCAGCCCCAGCATTTT
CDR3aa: CASSAWFQPQHF

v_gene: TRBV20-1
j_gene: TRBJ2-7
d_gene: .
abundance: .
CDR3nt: TGCAGTGCTAGAGATATCCCAGCCAGATCCTACGAGCAGTACTTC
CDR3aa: CSARDIPARSYEQYF

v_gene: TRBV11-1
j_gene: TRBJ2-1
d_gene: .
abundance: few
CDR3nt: TGTGCCAGCAGCGCTATTTACAATGAGCAGTTCTTC
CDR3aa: CASSAIYNEQFF

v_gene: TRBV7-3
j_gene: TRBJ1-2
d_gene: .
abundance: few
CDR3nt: TGTGCCAGCAGCAAAAGGGGGGTCGGGGGCTACACCTTC
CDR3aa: CASSKRGVGGYTF

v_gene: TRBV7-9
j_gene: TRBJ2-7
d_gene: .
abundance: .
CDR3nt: TGTGCCAGCAGCTTAGGCGGCGCGGGGGCCCTCTCCTACGAGCAGTACTTC
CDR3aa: CASSLGGAGALSYEQYF

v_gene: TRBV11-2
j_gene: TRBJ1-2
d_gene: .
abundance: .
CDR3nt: TGTGCCAGCAGCTTCCAGGGGTTGGGCTACACCTTC
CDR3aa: CASSFQGLGYTF

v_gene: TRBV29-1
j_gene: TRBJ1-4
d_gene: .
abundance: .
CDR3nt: TGCAGCGTCGGGGGGGGTTCGGGTGAAAAACTGTTTTTT
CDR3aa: CSVGGGSGEKLFF

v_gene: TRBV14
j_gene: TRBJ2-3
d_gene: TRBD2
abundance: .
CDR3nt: TGTGCCAGCAGTCTTCCGGGACTAGCGCGCCCAGATACGCAGTATTTT
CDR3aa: CASSLPGLARPDTQYF